Below are 24 T cell receptor beta chains sequenced from a single sample in a study of blood T cell repertoires in COVID-19. Libraries were prepared by immunoSEQ multiplex PCR; TCRdb keeps only in-frame clonotypes and omits some of them. Of about 94,000 clones listed, 80% to 90% are singletons. Sequenced sample: peripheral blood. These receptor sequences come from a human donor with acute or convalescent COVID-19. The donor label of this sample is uncertain.

This clone was seen only a few times. The chain joins TRBV4-2 to TRBJ2-2; TRBD1 aligns across 7 bases. The CDR3 loop spans 15 amino acids. Trimming removed 1 base from V and 1 base from J; junction bases left unmatched: 0. The germline V gene encodes CDR1 LGHNA and CDR2 YNFKEQ. The CDR3 sequence: CASSQGQGNTGELFF. In DNA form, the CDR3 reads TGTGCCAGCAGCCAAGGACAGGGGAACACCGGGGAGCTGTTTTTT.

This clone was observed a handful of times. This rearrangement joins TRBV2 to TRBJ2-1, with D possibly being TRBD1 (6 bases). V lost 2 bases to trimming and J lost 0 bases, with 11 bases between them. Germline CDR1 is SNHLY and CDR2 is FYNNEI. This CDR3 comprises 16 residues. In DNA form, the CDR3 reads TGTGCCAGCAGTGAATGGGGACAAAGCTCCTACAATGAGCAGTTCTTC. Amino acid sequence: CASSEWGQSSYNEQFF.

J is TRBJ2-2 and V is TRBV27; D remains ambiguous. Trimming cost V 3 bases and J 4 bases, with 9 bases left between them. Germline V gene sequence: CDR1 MNHEY, CDR2 SMNVEV (reference sequence). The CDR3 sequence is 14 residues long. CDR3 sequence reads: CASSFRGRTGELFF. The DNA of the CDR3 is TGTGCCAGCAGTTTCCGTGGCCGCACCGGGGAGCTGTTTTTT.

V is TRBV29-1 and J is TRBJ2-7, with TRBD2 as a possible D gene (6 bases). CDR1 is SQVTM, CDR2 ANQGSEA, per germline. V lost 3 bases to trimming and J lost 6 bases, with 12 bases between them. The CDR3 has 12 amino acids. CDR3: CSVDGARGEQYF. The CDR3 bases are TGCAGCGTTGACGGGGCGCGGGGCGAGCAGTACTTC.

The V and J genes are TRBV9 and TRBJ2-7; 7 bases agree with TRBD1. The V gene's germline CDR1 is SGDLS and CDR2 YYNGEE. The CDR3 contains 14 residues. J gave up 3 bases and V 0 bases, and 3 bases lay outside the gene matches. The DNA of the CDR3 is TGTGCCAGCAGCGTAGAACAGGGGAACTACGAGCAGTACTTC. Translating it yields CASSVEQGNYEQYF.

This clone appeared a single time. The chain links TRBV5-1 to TRBJ1-1, with 8 nucleotides matching TRBD1. Trimming at V came to 2 bases and at J to 6 bases, leaving 3 bases not matched to a gene. Per the germline V gene, CDR1 is SGHRS and CDR2 is YFSETQ. This CDR3 comprises 13 residues. CDR3: CASSFQGAPEAFF. The CDR3 nucleotides are TGCGCCAGCAGCTTCCAGGGGGCTCCTGAAGCTTTCTTT.

The rearrangement links TRBV4-1 to TRBJ1-2, with 9 bases aligning to TRBD1. Looked up from germline, CDR1 is MGHRA and CDR2 is YSYEKL. CDR3 size: 14 residues. Trimming removed 2 bases from V and 8 bases from J; junction bases left unmatched: 6. The DNA of the CDR3 is TGCGCCAGCAGCCAAAACAGGGGGCTCGAAGGCTACACCTTC. Amino acid sequence: CASSQNRGLEGYTF.

The V call is TRBV24-1, the J call TRBJ1-5; TRBD1 matches 7 bases. V shed 7 bases and J 8 bases; nucleotides not matched to a gene: 7. This CDR3 has 13 amino acids. Per germline, CDR1 KGHDR and CDR2 SFDVKD. For the CDR3, the DNA is TGTGCCACCAGAAGTACTCAGGGGGAGCCCCAGCATTTT. Translated: CATRSTQGEPQHF.

The chain has TRBV5-1 and TRBJ2-7; TRBD2 matches at 10 bases. The germline V gene encodes CDR1 SGHRS and CDR2 YFSETQ. The CDR3 sequence is 14 residues long. Unmatched junction bases numbered 6, after V lost 5 bases and J lost 4 bases. CDR3 sequence reads: CASRPTSGSYEQYF. The CDR3 region has the DNA TGCGCCAGCAGGCCGACTAGCGGGTCATACGAGCAGTACTTC.

The chain combines TRBV7-3 with TRBJ2-2, with D possibly TRBD1 on 6 matching bases. This CDR3 is built from 15 residues. CDR1 and CDR2 from the germline V gene are SGHTA and FQGTGA. V was pared by 5 bases and J by 2 bases, with 12 bases between. The CDR3 loop is CASSQLQGNTGELFF. In nucleotides, the CDR3 is TGTGCCAGCAGCCAACTACAGGGAAACACCGGGGAGCTGTTTTTT.

V usage is TRBV3-1 (or the pseudogene TRBV3-2) and J usage is TRBJ1-2; weak D call: TRBD1 (5 bases). Trimming took off 5 bases at V and 8 bases at J, with 24 bases between the two ends. Germline lookup yields CDR1 LGHDT and CDR2 YNNKEL (reference sequence). The CDR3 is 16 residues long. CDR3 nucleotide sequence: TGTGCCAGCAGCTCCCCCCCGGGGGTTGAGTGGAGAGGCTACACCTTC. This encodes CASSSPPGVEWRGYTF.

The rearrangement links TRBV5-4 to TRBJ1-1; no clear D. The CDR3 extends over 13 amino acids. The germline CDR1 and CDR2 sequences are SGHNT and YYREEE (reference sequence). The germline V and J ends were trimmed by 4 bases and 0 bases, with 7 bases remaining between them. The chain's CDR3 is CASSGDMNTEAFF. The CDR3 DNA follows: TGTGCCAGCAGCGGAGATATGAACACTGAAGCTTTCTTT.

The J gene is TRBJ2-1, the V gene TRBV3-1 (or the pseudogene TRBV3-2); 8 nucleotides line up with TRBD1. Trimming at V came to 0 bases and at J to 9 bases, leaving 10 bases not matched to a gene. Germline V lookup: CDR1 LGHDT, CDR2 YNNKEL (reference sequence). This CDR3 comprises 16 residues. The CDR3 DNA is TGTGCCAGCAGCCAAGATTGGCCAGGGGGCCTCACTGAGCAGTTCTTC. As protein: CASSQDWPGGLTEQFF.

The V call is TRBV6-5, the J call TRBJ2-7, with TRBD1 matching over 11 bases. This CDR3 comprises 15 residues. The germline V gene has CDR1 MNHEY and CDR2 SVGAGI. Trimming at V came to 8 bases and at J to 3 bases, leaving 9 bases not matched to a gene. The CDR3 loop reads CASRNTDRGLYEQYF. CDR3 coding DNA: TGTGCCAGCCGCAACACGGACAGGGGGCTCTACGAGCAGTACTTC.

The chain recombines TRBV7-8 with TRBJ2-3, with TRBD2 matching 11 bases. The CDR3 covers 16 residues. V gave up 5 bases and J gave up 1 base; unmatched junction bases: 5. The germline V gene has CDR1 SGHVS and CDR2 FQNEAQ. The CDR3 loop reads CASSQGLAAGTDTQYF. The CDR3, as DNA: TGTGCCAGCAGCCAGGGACTAGCGGCTGGCACAGATACGCAGTATTTT.

V is TRBV29-1 and J is TRBJ2-7; TRBD2 matches at 12 bases. The V and J ends lost 4 bases and 4 bases, in that order; junction bases with no gene match: 2. The CDR3 totals 13 residues. CDR1 is SQVTM and CDR2 is ANQGSEA in the germline V gene. CDR3 sequence: CSVGTSGAYEQYF. The CDR3 nucleotides read TGCAGCGTTGGGACTAGCGGGGCATACGAGCAGTACTTC.

This clone was seen once. The J gene is TRBJ1-2, the V gene TRBV6-5, with a possible D match to TRBD1 (5 bases). CDR1 and CDR2 (germline): MNHEY, SVGAGI. Deletions cut 5 bases from V and 4 bases from J, with 17 bases between. The CDR3 runs to 15 residues. CDR3: CASSTSGTGLYGYTF. CDR3 nucleotide sequence: TGTGCCAGCAGTACCTCCGGGACGGGACTCTATGGCTACACCTTC.

The J gene is TRBJ2-7, the V gene TRBV19; D may be TRBD1 (6 bases). Looked up from germline, CDR1 is LNHDA and CDR2 is SQIVND (reference sequence). The CDR3 runs 15 residues. Between the trimmed V and J ends, which lost 0 bases and 3 bases, there was a span of 12 bases. CDR3 sequence (DNA): TGTGCCAGTAGTATAGAGGCAGGGGATAACTACGAGCAGTACTTC. Its protein is CASSIEAGDNYEQYF.

This chain uses TRBV7-3 with TRBJ2-6, with 8 bases aligning to TRBD1. V was pared by 5 bases and J by 0 bases, with 3 bases of the junction left unmatched. Per the germline V gene, CDR1 is SGHTA and CDR2 is FQGTGA. This CDR3 has 16 amino acids. The CDR3 loop reads CASSTTGGSGANVLTF. CDR3 coding DNA: TGTGCCAGCAGCACAACAGGGGGCTCTGGGGCCAACGTCCTGACTTTC. Drawing the rest from reference TRBV7-3 and TRBJ2-6, the complete variable domain is GAGVSQTPSNKVTEKGKYVELRCDPISGHTALYWYRQSLGQGPEFLIYFQGTGAADDSGLPNDRFFAVRPEGSVSTLKIQRTERGDSAVYLCASSTTGGSGANVLTFGAGSRLTVL.

The rearrangement links TRBV19 to TRBJ1-1; D remains ambiguous. Germline assignment: CDR1 LNHDA and CDR2 SQIVND (reference sequence). The CDR3 sequence is 13 residues long. V lost 5 bases and J lost 8, with 15 bases in between. The CDR3 nucleotides are TGTGCCAGTAGTCCCGAGGCACTTGACGAAGCTTTCTTT. Translating gives CASSPEALDEAFF.

The chain is built from TRBV9 and TRBJ2-1; the match to TRBD2 covers 7 bases. The CDR3 extends over 15 amino acids. CDR1 and CDR2 from the germline V gene are SGDLS and YYNGEE. V shed 0 bases and J 2 bases; nucleotides not matched to a gene: 2. CDR3 in DNA: TGTGCCAGCAGCGTAGGTGGGGGGGCCTACAATGAGCAGTTCTTC. Translation gives CASSVGGGAYNEQFF.

The chain joins TRBV28 to TRBJ1-2, with D possibly being TRBD1 (5 bases). V lost 10 bases to trimming and J lost 0 bases, with 21 bases between them. The CDR3 is 16 amino acids. The germline V gene has CDR1 MDHEN and CDR2 SYDVKM. The CDR3 spells CAILGGLMGTNYGYTF. CDR3 in DNA: TGTGCCATCCTCGGGGGTTTGATGGGGACTAACTATGGCTACACCTTC.

The genes are TRBV28 and TRBJ1-2; 7 bases are a match to TRBD1. This CDR3 is built from 15 residues. Germline V gene data show CDR1 as MDHEN and CDR2 as SYDVKM. V lost 5 bases to trimming and J lost 8 bases; unmatched junction nucleotides: 14. CDR3 protein: CASSGPTGQSGGYTF. The CDR3 nucleotides read TGTGCCAGCAGTGGACCAACGGGACAGTCGGGCGGCTACACCTTC.

This clone has a single count. This chain uses TRBV27 with TRBJ2-3; D ambiguous. Germline V gives CDR1 MNHEY, CDR2 SMNVEV (reference sequence). V shed 2 bases and J shed 0 bases, with 3 bases lying between them. The CDR3 is made up of 13 amino acids. CDR3 DNA sequence: TGTGCCAGCAGTTTACTCAGCACAGATACGCAGTATTTT. It translates to CASSLLSTDTQYF.